Shown below are 30 T cell receptor beta chains from a single sample sequenced in a study of T-cell memory formation after mild COVID-19. TCRdb re-analysed the 5' RACE reads in MiXCR, keeping a single row per CDR3 protein. Among about 410,000 distinct CDR3 sequences, about a quarter were seen once, and the ten largest hold about an eighth. Sequenced material: PBMCs or a T cell subset sorted from them (not recorded which). The receptors were gathered from an adult woman who had mild COVID-19 (a few samples of this study predate the infection). Cell type and time point are not known.

The chain recombines TRBV7-2 with TRBJ2-2; D is perhaps TRBD1 or TRBD2 (6 bases each). Trimming took 3 bases from V and 7 from J, leaving 15 bases between them. Germline V gene data show CDR1 as SGHTA and CDR2 as FQGNSA. The CDR3 is made up of 15 amino acids. This CDR3 is CASSFDGGQGGELFF. The CDR3 nucleotides read TGTGCCAGCAGCTTTGATGGGGGGCAGGGCGGGGAGCTGTTTTTT.

The gene calls are TRBV12-3 or TRBV12-4 and TRBJ2-3; no clear D. V was shortened by 5 bases and J by 0 bases, with 9 bases between the two germline ends. This CDR3 has 14 residues. CDR3 nucleotides: TGTGCCAGCAGTCTTCCCCCTAGCACAGATACGCAGTATTTT. Its protein product is CASSLPPSTDTQYF.

The chain carries TRBV25-1 and TRBJ2-5; 10 bases line up with TRBD1. The CDR3 totals 14 residues. Unmatched junction bases numbered 4, after V lost 3 bases and J lost 6 bases. The germline V gene encodes CDR1 MGHDK and CDR2 SYGVNS. The CDR3 DNA reads TGTGCCAGCAGTGATCCGGGACAGGGGAAGACCCAGTACTTC. This codes for CASSDPGQGKTQYF.

This clonotype came up a few times. The rearrangement joins TRBV12-3 or TRBV12-4 to TRBJ1-5; 7 bases align to TRBD1. J gave up 0 bases and V 3 bases, and 5 bases lay outside the gene matches. This CDR3 comprises 16 residues. The CDR3 region is CASSFRQGNSNQPQHF. In DNA form, the CDR3 reads TGTGCCAGCAGTTTTAGACAGGGCAATAGCAATCAGCCCCAGCATTTT.

The chain has TRBV4-3 and TRBJ1-2; D not resolved. V lost 0 bases and J 1 base, leaving 9 bases between the germline ends. Looked up from germline, CDR1 is LGHNA and CDR2 is YSLEER. The CDR3 consists of 15 residues. The CDR3 coding sequence is TGCGCCAGCAGCCAAGATCTAATATTTAACTATGGCTACACCTTC. Residues: CASSQDLIFNYGYTF.

This sequence joins TRBV9 and TRBJ1-4; perhaps TRBD1 as D (6 bases). In germline, CDR1 is SGDLS, CDR2 YYNGEE. Trimming cost V 0 bases and J 3 bases, with 9 bases left between them. The CDR3 runs to 15 residues. Here the CDR3 DNA reads TGTGCCAGCAGCGTAGAGGCAGGGGCTAATGAAAAACTGTTTTTT. Protein: CASSVEAGANEKLFF.

This clonotype has a handful of counts. The rearrangement links TRBV4-2 to TRBJ2-1, with 7 bases aligning to TRBD2. Losses at the gene ends were 1 base for V and 10 bases for J; bases not matched to a gene: 10. The CDR3 covers 15 residues. The germline CDR1 and CDR2 sequences are LGHNA and YNFKEQ. Here the CDR3 DNA reads TGTGCCAGCAGCCAAGGGAGCGGGGTCTGGTGGGAGCAGTTCTTC. It translates to CASSQGSGVWWEQFF.

This clonotype has a single count. V is TRBV11-3 and J is TRBJ1-2, with 9 bases fitting TRBD1. The CDR3 runs 15 residues. V was pared by 4 bases and J by 4 bases, with 7 bases of the junction left unmatched. The germline CDR1 and CDR2 sequences are SGHNT and YENEEA. The CDR3 DNA follows: TGTGCCAGCAGCTCGGCCGGACAGGGGAGCTATGGCTACACCTTC. Amino acids: CASSSAGQGSYGYTF.

CDR3 residues: CASSVEAHPRGAGGSYNEQFF. The CDR3 region has the DNA TGTGCCAGCAGCGTAGAGGCTCATCCACGGGGTGCAGGGGGCTCCTACAATGAGCAGTTCTTC. The J gene is TRBJ2-1, the V gene TRBV9; 7 nucleotides agree with TRBD1. Per germline, CDR1 SGDLS and CDR2 YYNGEE. The CDR3 extends over 21 amino acids. The V segment lost 0 bases and the J segment 0 bases; nucleotides outside the gene matches: 18.

V gene TRBV12-3 or TRBV12-4 combines with J gene TRBJ1-1; possibly TRBD1 for D (5 bases). This CDR3 has 12 residues. Between the trimmed V and J ends, which lost 6 bases and 6 bases, there was a span of 11 bases. The CDR3 DNA reads as TGTGCCAGCAGCCTACCGGGGGCTGAAGCTTTCTTT. It encodes CASSLPGAEAFF.

The J gene is TRBJ2-3, the V gene TRBV6-1; D is perhaps TRBD1 (6 bases). V dropped 10 bases and J dropped 1 base, with 12 bases sitting between them. CDR1 and CDR2 from the germline V gene are MNHNS and SASEGT. The CDR3 spans 13 residues. CDR3 sequence reads: CATLQGRTDTQYF. CDR3 nucleotides: TGTGCCACCCTGCAGGGGCGCACAGATACGCAGTATTTT.

The CDR3 DNA follows: TGTGCCAGCAGCCCTACTAGCGGGGGGCTACAGCAGTACTTC. This sequence encodes CASSPTSGGLQQYF. The V and J genes are TRBV12-3 or TRBV12-4 and TRBJ2-7; 12 nucleotides line up with TRBD2. Trimming at V came to 6 bases and at J to 8 bases, leaving 8 bases not matched to a gene. This CDR3 contains 14 residues.

The chain carries TRBV7-2 and TRBJ1-1; D is undetermined. Trimming stripped 1 base from V and 1 base from J, with 7 bases between. Germline CDR1 and CDR2: SGHTA and FQGNSA. This CDR3 is built from 14 residues. The CDR3 sequence: CASSLVGKNTEAFF. The CDR3 nucleotides read TGTGCCAGCAGCTTAGTCGGGAAGAACACTGAAGCTTTCTTT.

This clonotype has just a few counts. The chain is built from TRBV20-1 and TRBJ2-7; 7 nucleotides match TRBD1. The trim removed 3 bases at V and 7 bases at J, leaving 6 bases unmatched. Germline values: CDR1 DFQATT, CDR2 SNEGSKA (reference sequence). The CDR3 contains 12 residues. CDR3 DNA sequence: TGCAGTGCTAGGCCTTCAGGGGGTGAGCAGTACTTC. It yields the protein CSARPSGGEQYF.

The chain carries TRBV12-5 and TRBJ2-3, with a possible D match to TRBD1 (5 bases). The CDR3 extends over 15 amino acids. Trimming took 5 bases from V and 0 from J, leaving 12 bases between them. The germline CDR1 and CDR2 sequences are LGHNT and FRNRAP. DNA for the CDR3: TGTGCTAGTGGTGCCGGAGCAGGGAGCACAGATACGCAGTATTTT. Its protein is CASGAGAGSTDTQYF.

The chain employs TRBV3-1 and TRBJ1-1; D ambiguous. This CDR3 is built from 13 residues. Germline V gene sequence: CDR1 LGHDT, CDR2 YNNKEL (reference sequence). Trimming removed 0 bases at V and 10 bases at J, with 12 bases between. DNA of the CDR3: TGTGCCAGCAGCCAAGATAGGATATCAAGAGCTTTCTTT. Protein sequence: CASSQDRISRAFF.

The genes are TRBV7-9 and TRBJ1-1; 7 positions match TRBD1. CDR1 and CDR2 from the germline V gene are SEHNR and FQNEAQ (reference sequence). The CDR3 runs to 15 residues. V gave up 4 bases and J gave up 0 bases; unmatched junction bases: 5. The CDR3 here is CASSYTTGLNTEAFF. Written as DNA, the CDR3 is TGTGCCAGCAGCTACACGACAGGGCTGAACACTGAAGCTTTCTTT.

This clonotype was found a few times. This chain connects TRBV4-3 to TRBJ1-1, with a possible D match to TRBD1 (6 bases). Germline values: CDR1 LGHNA, CDR2 YSLEER. The CDR3 contains 15 residues. V was shortened by 6 bases and J by 1 base, with 15 bases between the two germline ends. CDR3 nucleotides: TGCGCCAGCAGTGGCGAGACAGGCAAGAACACTGAAGCTTTCTTT. It yields the protein CASSGETGKNTEAFF.

The V call is TRBV24-1, the J call TRBJ2-1; D may be TRBD2 (5 bases). Trimming took off 5 bases at V and 7 bases at J, with 17 bases between the two ends. The CDR3 has 15 amino acids. CDR1 and CDR2 from the germline V gene are KGHDR and SFDVKD. CDR3: CATSVPSGSENEQFF. The CDR3 DNA follows: TGTGCCACCAGTGTACCGAGTGGGAGTGAGAATGAGCAGTTCTTC.

This rearrangement joins TRBV7-8 to TRBJ2-7; 7 nucleotides line up with TRBD1. Per the germline V gene, CDR1 is SGHVS and CDR2 is FQNEAQ. The CDR3 is 17 residues long. Unmatched junction bases numbered 9, after V lost 1 base and J lost 0 bases. The CDR3 sequence is CASSLEGLDRVSYEQYF. Here the CDR3 DNA reads TGTGCCAGCAGCTTAGAGGGGCTAGACAGGGTCTCCTACGAGCAGTACTTC.

The chain has TRBV20-1 and TRBJ1-1; D not resolved. V was pared by 5 bases and J by 4 bases, with 14 bases between. This CDR3 contains 13 residues. Germline V gene lookup returns CDR1 DFQATT and CDR2 SNEGSKA (reference sequence). The CDR3 nucleotides read TGCAGTGCTGAACACCTAGATGGCACTGAAGCTTTCTTT. Amino acids: CSAEHLDGTEAFF.

This clonotype was detected ten times or more. The J gene is TRBJ2-1, the V gene TRBV24-1; the D is unclear. This CDR3 is built from 16 residues. The V gene lost 1 base and the J gene lost 0 bases, with 9 bases spanning the gap. The germline CDR1 and CDR2 sequences are KGHDR and SFDVKD. The CDR3 coding sequence is TGTGCCACCAGTGATTTTGGGCGGAGCTCCTACAATGAGCAGTTCTTC. Protein sequence: CATSDFGRSSYNEQFF.

The chain joins TRBV7-6 to TRBJ1-5; TRBD1 agrees at 7 bases. This CDR3 is 14 amino acids long. J was trimmed by 3 bases and V by 5 bases; bases with no gene match: 4. The germline V gene encodes CDR1 SGHVS and CDR2 FNYEAQ. The CDR3: CASSDGTDNQPQHF. CDR3 coding DNA: TGTGCCAGCAGCGACGGGACAGACAATCAGCCCCAGCATTTT.

The chain has TRBV5-1 and TRBJ2-7; 8 bases match TRBD2. Germline values: CDR1 SGHRS, CDR2 YFSETQ. Unmatched junction bases numbered 7, after V lost 0 bases and J lost 5 bases. This CDR3 is built from 15 residues. CDR3 bases: TGCGCCAGCAGCTTGGCCGGGACTAGGGGCCACGAGCAGTACTTC. Protein: CASSLAGTRGHEQYF.

The chain joins TRBV20-1 to TRBJ2-7, with a possible D match to TRBD2 (6 bases). The length of the CDR3 is 13 residues. Trimming left V 0 bases short and J 3 bases short, with 9 bases between. Germline lookup yields CDR1 DFQATT and CDR2 SNEGSKA (reference sequence). CDR3 loop: CSARDPGDYEQYF. CDR3 coding DNA: TGCAGTGCTAGAGACCCGGGGGACTACGAGCAGTACTTC.

The sample holds a few counts of this clonotype. This chain uses TRBV6-5 with TRBJ2-3, with 10 nucleotides matching TRBD2. V was clipped by 6 bases and J by 0 bases; unmatched bases: 6. The CDR3 loop spans 16 amino acids. From germline, CDR1 is MNHEY and CDR2 SVGAGI. CDR3 amino acids: CASRHGLAESTDTQYF. CDR3 DNA sequence: TGTGCCAGCAGGCACGGACTAGCGGAAAGCACAGATACGCAGTATTTT.

The chain employs TRBV27 and TRBJ1-1; D ambiguous. Trimming removed 4 bases from V and 6 bases from J, with 12 bases in between. The length of the CDR3 is 13 residues. Germline CDR1 is MNHEY and CDR2 is SMNVEV (reference sequence). The CDR3 bases are TGTGCCAGCAGTTCCTCTGGGGTCGCTGAAGCTTTCTTT. Translation: CASSSSGVAEAFF.

DNA for the CDR3: TGTGCCAGCAGTTTAGGGGCCGGGACTAGCGGAAACAATGAGCAGTTCTTC. Amino acids: CASSLGAGTSGNNEQFF. V and J are TRBV12-3 or TRBV12-4 and TRBJ2-1, with 11 bases aligning to TRBD2. Trimming at V came to 1 base and at J to 5 bases, leaving 7 bases not matched to a gene. The CDR3 has 17 amino acids.

This clonotype was recorded once. CDR3 residues: CASSWAGGSDTQYF. In nucleotides, the CDR3 is TGTGCCAGCAGCTGGGCGGGAGGTTCCGATACGCAGTATTTT. The chain has TRBV14 and TRBJ2-3; 8 bases are a match to TRBD2. Germline trimming cut 5 bases from V and 6 bases from J; bases unmatched to any gene: 7. Germline V CDR1 and CDR2: SGHDN, FVKESK. The CDR3 is 14 amino acids.

This clonotype was seen only a few times. V gene TRBV6-2 or TRBV6-3 combines with J gene TRBJ2-1; no firm D call. V lost 6 bases and J 3 bases, leaving 9 bases between the germline ends. Germline CDR1 and CDR2: MNHEY and SVGEGT. The CDR3 is made up of 13 amino acids. The CDR3 loop is CASRPGHYNEQFF. As DNA, the CDR3 is TGTGCCAGCAGGCCGGGCCACTACAATGAGCAGTTCTTC.